This T cell receptor beta chain emerged from a study of cytomegalovirus exposure and HLA in healthy donors (dated by TCRdb to 2016 to 2017). About the study as a whole: According to a later analysis, one platform produced both the 120 validation repertoires and the 666 repertoires of the first cohort. The study aimed to test whether signatures of past pathogen exposure could be identified by cataloging public T cell receptors. In addition to the first cohort of 650 to 800 subjects, a separate validation cohort of 120 different subjects was used. To predict cytomegalovirus infection status, the study brought together high-throughput TCR immunosequencing, statistical association of individual TCRs with disease status, and machine learning. Broad study findings and their caveats: In the study, some 180 TCR beta chains were listed as associated with cytomegalovirus. The validation cohort had no HLA typing available for a later analysis, so co-occurrence within that cohort was assessed over all 130 or so repertoires. The classifier was reported to diagnose cytomegalovirus status with high specificity and sensitivity in both the original cohort and the validation cohort. In vitro tests confirmed that a few of the cytomegalovirus-associated TCR beta chains recognize cytomegalovirus antigens. Subsequent analysis determined that TCRs grouped into clusters in the first cohort also showed a tendency toward co-occurrence across the roughly 120 validation repertoires, and 94% of cluster scores exceeded 0. Across donors, most TCR sequences were observed very rarely, whereas some public TCRs were present in many individuals. The authors suggested that the approach could potentially be generalized to other disease states and immunological phenotypes.

Concerning this clone: There is no known antigen for this receptor. It has no much larger one-base neighbor in the sample; base qualities were not kept.

Library preparation employed the immunoSEQ multiplex PCR assay. Under the source paper's analysis protocol: A statistical classification framework was developed to diagnose cytomegalovirus status using the catalog of TCR beta chain sequences. TCRdb carries this immuneACCESS record with in-frame sequences only. Its versions omit some clonotypes, under half of them owing to an unresolved V gene in the studies checked, with the rest unexplained. V, J and clone size are taken as reported in that table, and D and trimming were inferred from the DNA itself. Counted in this sample were about 150,000 clones; 75% to 90% of them appeared once. The ten top clones hold 6.2% of the sample. Relative to germline, V is missing 7 bases and J is missing 7 bases, with 11 bases of the junction outside any gene match. The CDR3 goes from the cysteine to the phenylalanine over 13 residues. Kept here is only the CDR3 DNA, which spans 39 bases and is read in frame from base 1. From a lookup of the germline V gene, CDR1 and CDR2 are SQVTM and ANQGSEA.

The donors belonged to the validation cohort of over a hundred subjects, which was separate from the approximately 660-subject first cohort. The receptor was isolated from a woman in her 30s in good health and CMV-seropositive. In this chain, TRBV29-1 is recombined with TRBJ1-2, and TRBD1 aligns with 8 junction nucleotides. Material for sequencing was PBMCs. The nucleotides read TGCAGCGGGGGGTCCGGACAGGGAAGTGGCTACACCTTC. The resulting protein is CSGGSGQGSGYTF.